One sample yielded the 18 T cell receptor beta chains listed below, sequenced in a study of OX40 agonist ivuxolimab in advanced cancers. Sequenced by immunoSEQ multiplex PCR; TCRdb stores in-frame clones only, minus some. The table includes 70,000 to 95,000 clones, approximately 92% detected once. Sequencing was performed on CD4+ or CD8+ T cells sorted from blood, taken in a trial of the OX40 agonist ivuxolimab. These receptors came from an adult with an advanced solid tumor such as melanoma, head and neck, liver or kidney cancer.

The chain recombines TRBV30 with TRBJ2-5; 7 positions agree with TRBD2. V gave up 2 bases and J gave up 3 bases; unmatched junction bases: 6. The CDR3 consists of 14 residues. CDR1 and CDR2 from the germline V gene are GTSNPN and SVGIG (reference sequence). CDR3 sequence reads: CAWSSGEGKETQYF. CDR3 DNA: TGTGCCTGGAGTTCGGGGGAGGGTAAAGAGACCCAGTACTTC.

This chain connects TRBV11-3 to TRBJ2-3; the match to TRBD2 covers 9 bases. Germline V gene lookup returns CDR1 SGHNT and CDR2 YENEEA. J gave up 2 bases and V 3 bases, and 3 bases lay outside the gene matches. This CDR3 is 15 amino acids long. The CDR3 sequence: CASSFSGGDTDTQYF. The DNA for the CDR3 is TGTGCCAGCAGCTTTAGCGGGGGAGACACAGATACGCAGTATTTT.

V gene TRBV4-1 combines with J gene TRBJ2-2; D is perhaps TRBD2 (6 bases). Germline assignment: CDR1 MGHRA and CDR2 YSYEKL. V lost 0 bases to trimming and J lost 2 bases, with 19 bases between them. CDR3 size: 19 residues. In DNA, the CDR3 is TGCGCCAGCAGCCAAGAGTCCCCTTCGGGAGTGGCAAACACCGGGGAGCTGTTTTTT. Its protein is CASSQESPSGVANTGELFF.

This rearrangement joins TRBV27 to TRBJ2-2; D unclear. This CDR3 region has 13 residues. Per germline, CDR1 MNHEY and CDR2 SMNVEV (reference sequence). The ends were cut back, 2 bases at V and 1 base at J, with 2 bases in the middle. The CDR3 region has the DNA TGTGCCAGCAGTTTAATGAACACCGGGGAGCTGTTTTTT. Translating it yields CASSLMNTGELFF.

V is TRBV18 and J is TRBJ1-1; 10 bases align to TRBD1. The CDR3 loop spans 16 amino acids. V dropped 4 bases and J dropped 9; count of bases not matched to a gene: 14. Germline V gene data show CDR1 as KGHSH and CDR2 as LQKENI. CDR3 amino acids: CASSLLPGTGDTQAFF. The DNA for the CDR3 is TGTGCCAGCTCACTATTGCCCGGGACAGGGGACACCCAAGCTTTCTTT.

The CDR3, as DNA: TGCGCCAGCAGCCCTAGACTAGCGGGGAGGACGGACAATGAGCAGTTCTTC. Translated: CASSPRLAGRTDNEQFF. The V call is TRBV5-1, the J call TRBJ2-1, with TRBD2 identical over 11 bases. Per germline, CDR1 SGHRS and CDR2 YFSETQ. The CDR3 length is 17 residues. V trimming: 4 bases; J trimming: 5 bases; junction bases outside the gene matches: 11.

CDR3 sequence (DNA): TGTGCCAGCATCACCGCCTACGAGCAGTACTTC. It specifies CASITAYEQYF. The V call is TRBV2, the J call TRBJ2-7; no firm D call. In germline, CDR1 is SNHLY, CDR2 FYNNEI. The CDR3 contains 11 residues. Trimming removed 7 bases from V and 2 bases from J, with 6 bases in between. Combining the CDR3 with reference TRBV2 and TRBJ2-7 gives the whole variable domain EPEVTQTPSHQVTQMGQEVILRCVPISNHLYFYWYRQILGQKVEFLVSFYNNEISEKSEIFDDQFSVERPDGSNFTLKIRSTKLEDSAMYFCASITAYEQYFGPGTRLTVT.

The chain has TRBV5-1 and TRBJ2-3; D is perhaps TRBD1 (6 bases). The germline CDR1 and CDR2 sequences are SGHRS and YFSETQ. Trimming took off 4 bases at V and 4 bases at J, with 13 bases between the two ends. The CDR3 is 14 amino acids. The DNA of the CDR3 is TGCGCCAGCAGCCCAAGACAGGAGTCAGATACGCAGTATTTT. As protein: CASSPRQESDTQYF.

The chain is built from TRBV27 and TRBJ2-2; 11 nucleotides align to TRBD1. The CDR3 has 14 amino acids. Germline CDR1 and CDR2: MNHEY and SMNVEV (reference sequence). Trimming removed 7 bases from V and 10 bases from J; junction bases left unmatched: 8. The CDR3 region has the DNA TGTGCCAGCACGAGGGACAGGGGGTCCGTGGAGCTGTTTTTT. Protein sequence: CASTRDRGSVELFF.

This chain uses TRBV28 with TRBJ2-1; D is uncertain. The germline V gene encodes CDR1 MDHEN and CDR2 SYDVKM. Trimming shortened V by 10 bases and J by 4 bases, and 8 bases separated the two germline ends. This CDR3 spans 11 amino acids. CDR3 nucleotides: TGTGCCACTCTGGGATACAATGAGCAGTTCTTC. This encodes CATLGYNEQFF.

The chain couples TRBV5-4 to TRBJ2-5; D might be TRBD2 (6 bases). The CDR3 runs to 14 residues. V lost 3 bases and J lost 5, with 14 bases in between. Germline V lookup: CDR1 SGHNT, CDR2 YYREEE (reference sequence). The chain's CDR3 is CASSSTTREETQYF. Written as DNA, the CDR3 is TGTGCCAGCAGCTCGACGACCCGGGAGGAGACCCAGTACTTC.

The genes are TRBV7-9 and TRBJ2-1; 9 bases are a match to TRBD2. Per germline, CDR1 SEHNR and CDR2 FQNEAQ (reference sequence). CDR3 length equals 15 residues. V lost 3 bases and J lost 10; bases outside the gene matches: 10. For the CDR3, the DNA is TGTGCCAGCAGCTTTCCTCAACCTGGACTAGCGGAGCAGTTCTTC. Its protein product is CASSFPQPGLAEQFF.

This clone rates as medium-sized. V is TRBV6-6 and J is TRBJ1-5, with TRBD1 matching 9 bases. There are 15 residues in the CDR3. V was clipped by 6 bases and J by 6 bases; unmatched bases: 9. CDR1 is MNHNY, CDR2 SVGAGI, per germline (reference sequence). CDR3: CASRPTGGGSQPQHF. The CDR3 bases are TGTGCCAGCAGACCCACAGGGGGCGGGAGTCAGCCCCAGCATTTT.

As DNA, the CDR3 is TGTGCCAGCAGACTCGATATGAGGGGCTATGGCTACACCTTC. As protein: CASRLDMRGYGYTF. The V gene is TRBV28, the J gene TRBJ1-2; the D gene is possibly TRBD1 (5 bases). Between the trimmed V and J ends, which lost 6 bases and 4 bases, there was a span of 15 bases. The V gene's germline CDR1 is MDHEN and CDR2 SYDVKM. This CDR3 has 14 residues.

The DNA of the CDR3 is TGTGCCAGTAGTAACCGACAGGGGGGAAGCAATGAGCAGTTCTTC. Translation: CASSNRQGGSNEQFF. This rearrangement joins TRBV19 to TRBJ2-1, with 9 bases matching TRBD1. Trimming took 4 bases from V and 6 from J; bases not matched to a gene: 7. The CDR3 loop spans 15 amino acids. Germline values: CDR1 LNHDA, CDR2 SQIVND (reference sequence).

This rearrangement joins TRBV21-1 to TRBJ1-2; the table's D call of TRBD1 was not tested on the DNA. TRBV21-1 counts as a pseudogene. This CDR3 has 17 residues. CDR3 bases: TGTGCCAGCAGCAAATGGGACAGGGTTCAGAAGGATTATGGCTACACCTTC. This translates into CASSKWDRVQKDYGYTF.

The rearrangement links TRBV11-3 to TRBJ2-3; TRBD1 matches at 7 bases. With 3 bases clipped from V and 1 base from J, the junction kept 1 base outside the gene matches. The CDR3 has 14 amino acids. CDR1 and CDR2 (germline): SGHNT, YENEEA. CDR3 in DNA: TGTGCCAGCAGCTTCGGACAGGGCACAGATACGCAGTATTTT. Translating it yields CASSFGQGTDTQYF.

V is TRBV29-1 and J is TRBJ2-1; 7 nucleotides line up with TRBD1. V was clipped by 8 bases and J by 4 bases; unmatched bases: 5. Germline values: CDR1 SQVTM, CDR2 ANQGSEA. This CDR3 contains 12 residues. CDR3 DNA sequence: TGCAGCATAAGGACAGGATACAATGAGCAGTTCTTC. It yields the protein CSIRTGYNEQFF.